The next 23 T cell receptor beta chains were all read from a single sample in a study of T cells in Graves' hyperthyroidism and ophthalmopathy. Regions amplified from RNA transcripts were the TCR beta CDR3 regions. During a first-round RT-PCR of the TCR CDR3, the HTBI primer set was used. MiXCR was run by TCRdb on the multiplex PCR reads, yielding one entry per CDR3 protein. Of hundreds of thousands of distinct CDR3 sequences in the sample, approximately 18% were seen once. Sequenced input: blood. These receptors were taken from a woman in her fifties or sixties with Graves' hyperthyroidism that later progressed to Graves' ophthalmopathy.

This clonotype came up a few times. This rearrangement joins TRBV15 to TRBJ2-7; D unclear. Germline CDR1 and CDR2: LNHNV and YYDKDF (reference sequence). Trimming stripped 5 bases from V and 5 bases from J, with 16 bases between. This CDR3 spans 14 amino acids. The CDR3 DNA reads TGTGCCACCAGCCCTAGGGTACCGGCGGACGAGCAGTACTTC. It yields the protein CATSPRVPADEQYF.

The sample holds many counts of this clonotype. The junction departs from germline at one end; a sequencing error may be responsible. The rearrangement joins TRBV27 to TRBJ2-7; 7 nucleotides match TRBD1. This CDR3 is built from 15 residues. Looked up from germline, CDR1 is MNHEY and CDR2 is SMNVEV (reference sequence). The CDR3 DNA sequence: TGTGCCAGCAGTTTAATACAGGGGCTCTCCTACGAACAGTACTTC. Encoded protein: CASSLIQGLSYEQYF.

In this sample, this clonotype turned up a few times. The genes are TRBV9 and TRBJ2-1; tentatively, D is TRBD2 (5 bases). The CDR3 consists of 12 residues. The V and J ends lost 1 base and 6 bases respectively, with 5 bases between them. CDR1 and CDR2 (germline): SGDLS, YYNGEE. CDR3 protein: CASSVLANEQFF. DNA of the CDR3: TGTGCCAGCAGCGTACTAGCCAATGAGCAGTTCTTC.

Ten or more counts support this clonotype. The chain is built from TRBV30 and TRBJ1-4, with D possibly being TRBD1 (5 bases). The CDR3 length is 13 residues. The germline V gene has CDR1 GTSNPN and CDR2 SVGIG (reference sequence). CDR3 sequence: CARRGTYNEKLFF. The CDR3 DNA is TGTGCGCGGAGGGGAACTTATAATGAAAAACTGTTTTTT.

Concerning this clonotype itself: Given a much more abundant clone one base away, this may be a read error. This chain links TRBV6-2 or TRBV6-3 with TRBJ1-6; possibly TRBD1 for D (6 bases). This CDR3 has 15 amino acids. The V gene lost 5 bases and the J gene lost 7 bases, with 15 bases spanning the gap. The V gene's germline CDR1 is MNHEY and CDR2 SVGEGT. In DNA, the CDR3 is TGTGCCAGCAGTGTGCCAGGGGTTGGCAATTCACCCCTCCACTTT. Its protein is CASSVPGVGNSPLHF.

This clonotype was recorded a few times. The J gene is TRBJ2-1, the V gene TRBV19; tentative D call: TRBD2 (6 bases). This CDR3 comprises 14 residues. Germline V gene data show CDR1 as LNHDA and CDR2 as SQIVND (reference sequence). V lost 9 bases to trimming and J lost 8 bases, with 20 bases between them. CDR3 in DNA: TGTGCCAGCTCTTCCGGGACTCTTGGGTATGAGCAGTTCTTC. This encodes CASSSGTLGYEQFF.

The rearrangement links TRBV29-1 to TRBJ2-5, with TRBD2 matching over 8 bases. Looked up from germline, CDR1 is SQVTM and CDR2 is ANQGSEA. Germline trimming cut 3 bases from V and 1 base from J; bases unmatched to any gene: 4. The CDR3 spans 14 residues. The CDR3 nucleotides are TGCAGCGTTGAGTCGCGGGGGGCCCAAGAGACCCAGTACTTC. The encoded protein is CSVESRGAQETQYF.

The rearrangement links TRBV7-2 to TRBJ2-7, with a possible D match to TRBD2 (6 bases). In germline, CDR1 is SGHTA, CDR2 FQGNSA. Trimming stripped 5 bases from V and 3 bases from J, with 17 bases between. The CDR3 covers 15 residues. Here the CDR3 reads CASSPVAVPYYEQYF. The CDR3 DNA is TGTGCCAGCAGCCCGGTAGCGGTTCCTTACTACGAGCAGTACTTC.

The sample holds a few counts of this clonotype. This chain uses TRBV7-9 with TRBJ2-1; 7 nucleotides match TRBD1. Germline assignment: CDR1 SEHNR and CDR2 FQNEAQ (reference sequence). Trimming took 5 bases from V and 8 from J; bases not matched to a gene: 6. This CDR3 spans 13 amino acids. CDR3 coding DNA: TGTGCCAGCAGCGGAAAAGGGGGCGATGAGCAGTTCTTC. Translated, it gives CASSGKGGDEQFF.

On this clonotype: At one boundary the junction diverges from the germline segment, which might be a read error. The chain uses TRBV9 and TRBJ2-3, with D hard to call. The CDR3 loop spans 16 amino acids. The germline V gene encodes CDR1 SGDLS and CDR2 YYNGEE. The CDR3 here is CASNVDGEGSTDTQYF. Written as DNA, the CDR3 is TGTGCCAGCAACGTAGATGGGGAAGGGAGCACAGATACGCAGTATTTT.

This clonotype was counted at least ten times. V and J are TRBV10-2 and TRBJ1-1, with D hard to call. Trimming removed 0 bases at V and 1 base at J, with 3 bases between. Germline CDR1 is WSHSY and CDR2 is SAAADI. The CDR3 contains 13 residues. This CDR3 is CASSESGNTEAFF. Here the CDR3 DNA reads TGCGCCAGCAGTGAGTCGGGGAACACTGAAGCTTTCTTT.

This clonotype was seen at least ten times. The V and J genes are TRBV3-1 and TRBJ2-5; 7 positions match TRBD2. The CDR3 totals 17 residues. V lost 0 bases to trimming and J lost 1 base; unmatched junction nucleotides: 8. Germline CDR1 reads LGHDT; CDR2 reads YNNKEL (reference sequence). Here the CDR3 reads CASSQDPIGGIQETQYF. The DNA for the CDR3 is TGTGCCAGCAGCCAAGATCCGATCGGGGGGATCCAAGAGACCCAGTACTTC.

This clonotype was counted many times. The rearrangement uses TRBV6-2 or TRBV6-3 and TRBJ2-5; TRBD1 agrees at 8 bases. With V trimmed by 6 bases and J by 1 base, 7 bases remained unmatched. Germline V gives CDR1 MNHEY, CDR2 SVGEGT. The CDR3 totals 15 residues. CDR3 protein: CASRPQQGVQETQYF. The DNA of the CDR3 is TGTGCCAGCAGACCCCAACAGGGGGTCCAAGAGACCCAGTACTTC.

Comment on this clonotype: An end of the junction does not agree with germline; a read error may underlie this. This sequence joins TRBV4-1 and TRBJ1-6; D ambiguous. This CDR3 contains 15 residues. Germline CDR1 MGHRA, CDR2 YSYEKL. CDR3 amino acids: CASSKEGSGVSPLHF. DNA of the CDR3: TGCGCCAGCAGCAAAGAAGGGTCAGGAGTCTCACCCCTCCACTTT.

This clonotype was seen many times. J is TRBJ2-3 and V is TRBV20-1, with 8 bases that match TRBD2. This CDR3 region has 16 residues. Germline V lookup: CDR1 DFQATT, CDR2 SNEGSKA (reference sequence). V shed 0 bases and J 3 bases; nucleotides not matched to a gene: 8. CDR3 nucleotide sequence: TGCAGTGCTAGAGAACATGGCGGGGGGCCTACAGATACGCAGTATTTT. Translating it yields CSAREHGGGPTDTQYF.

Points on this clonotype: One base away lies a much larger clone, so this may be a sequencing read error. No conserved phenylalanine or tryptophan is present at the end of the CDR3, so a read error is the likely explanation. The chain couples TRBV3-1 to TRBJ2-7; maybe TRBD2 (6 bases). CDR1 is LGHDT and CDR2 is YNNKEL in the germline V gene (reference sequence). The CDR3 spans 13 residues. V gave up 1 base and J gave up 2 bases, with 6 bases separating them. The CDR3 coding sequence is TGTGCCAGCAGCCAAGGACTAGCCTACGAGCAGTACCTC. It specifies CASSQGLAYEQYL.

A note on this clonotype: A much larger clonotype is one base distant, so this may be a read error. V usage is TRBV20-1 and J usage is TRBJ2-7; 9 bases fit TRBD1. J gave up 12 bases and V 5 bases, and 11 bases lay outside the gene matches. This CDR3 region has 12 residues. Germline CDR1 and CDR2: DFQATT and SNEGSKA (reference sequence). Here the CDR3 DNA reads TGCAGTGCTGAGGAACAGGGGGCAGCGCGGTACTTC. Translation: CSAEEQGAARYF.

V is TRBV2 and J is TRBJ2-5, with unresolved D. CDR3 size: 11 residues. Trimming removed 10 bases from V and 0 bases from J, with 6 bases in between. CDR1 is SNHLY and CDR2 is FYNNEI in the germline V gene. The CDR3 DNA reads TGTGCCACCTCGTACCAAGAGACCCAGTACTTC. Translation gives CATSYQETQYF.

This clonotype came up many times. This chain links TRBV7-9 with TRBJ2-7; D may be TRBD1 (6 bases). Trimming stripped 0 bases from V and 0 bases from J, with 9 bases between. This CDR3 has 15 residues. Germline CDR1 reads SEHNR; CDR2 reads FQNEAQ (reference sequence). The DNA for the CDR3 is TGTGCCAGCAGCTTAGCTGGGGACATCTCCTACGAGCAGTACTTC. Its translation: CASSLAGDISYEQYF. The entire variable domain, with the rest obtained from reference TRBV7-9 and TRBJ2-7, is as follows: DTGVSQNPRHKITKRGQNVTFRCDPISEHNRLYWYRQTLGQGPEFLTYFQNEAQLEKSRLLSDRFSAERPKGSFSTLEIQRTEQGDSAMYLCASSLAGDISYEQYFGPGTRLTVT.

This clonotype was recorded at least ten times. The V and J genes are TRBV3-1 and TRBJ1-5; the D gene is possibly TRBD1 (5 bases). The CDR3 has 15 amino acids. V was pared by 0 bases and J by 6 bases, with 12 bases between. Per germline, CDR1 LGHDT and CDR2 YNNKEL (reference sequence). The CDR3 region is CASSQDVGQPQPQHF. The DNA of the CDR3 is TGTGCCAGCAGCCAAGACGTGGGGCAGCCTCAGCCCCAGCATTTT.

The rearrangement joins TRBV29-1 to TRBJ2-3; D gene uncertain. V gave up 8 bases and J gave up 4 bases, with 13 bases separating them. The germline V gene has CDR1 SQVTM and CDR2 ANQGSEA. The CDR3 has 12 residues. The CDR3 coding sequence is TGCAGCCTCGCATTGGTAGCAGATACGCAGTATTTT. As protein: CSLALVADTQYF.

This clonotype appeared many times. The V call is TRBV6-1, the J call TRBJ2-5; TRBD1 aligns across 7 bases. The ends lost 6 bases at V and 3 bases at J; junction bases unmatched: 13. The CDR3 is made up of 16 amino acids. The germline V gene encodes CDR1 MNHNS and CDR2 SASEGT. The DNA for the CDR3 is TGTGCCAGCAGACTCGGAGCGGCAGGGGGAGAAGAGACCCAGTACTTC. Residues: CASRLGAAGGEETQYF.

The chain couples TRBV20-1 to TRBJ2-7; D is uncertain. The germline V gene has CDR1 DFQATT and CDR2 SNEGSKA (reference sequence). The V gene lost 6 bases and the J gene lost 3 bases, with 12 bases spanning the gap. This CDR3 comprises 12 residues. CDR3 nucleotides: TGCAGTGCCGCAGCCGGTTACTACGAGCAGTACTTC. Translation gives CSAAAGYYEQYF.